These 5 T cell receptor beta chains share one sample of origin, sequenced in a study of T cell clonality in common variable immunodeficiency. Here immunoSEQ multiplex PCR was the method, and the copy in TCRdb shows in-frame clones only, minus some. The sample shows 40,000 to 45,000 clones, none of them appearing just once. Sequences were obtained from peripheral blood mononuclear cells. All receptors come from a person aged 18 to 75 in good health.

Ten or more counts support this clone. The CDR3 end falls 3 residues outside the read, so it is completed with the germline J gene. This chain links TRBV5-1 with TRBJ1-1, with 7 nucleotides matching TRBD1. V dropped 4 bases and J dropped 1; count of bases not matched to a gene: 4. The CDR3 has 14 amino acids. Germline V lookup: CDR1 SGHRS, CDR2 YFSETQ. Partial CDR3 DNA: TGCGCCAGCAGCCCCCAGGGGGAGAACACTGAA. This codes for CASSPQGENTE. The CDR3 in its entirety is CASSPQGENTEAFF.

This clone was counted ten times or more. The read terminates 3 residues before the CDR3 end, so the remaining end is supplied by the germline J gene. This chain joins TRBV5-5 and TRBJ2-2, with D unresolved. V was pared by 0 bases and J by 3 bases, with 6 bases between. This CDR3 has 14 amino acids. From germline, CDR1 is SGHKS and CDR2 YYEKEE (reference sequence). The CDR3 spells CASSLDPDTGELFF. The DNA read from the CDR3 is TGTGCCAGCAGCTTGGACCCAGACACCGGGGAG.

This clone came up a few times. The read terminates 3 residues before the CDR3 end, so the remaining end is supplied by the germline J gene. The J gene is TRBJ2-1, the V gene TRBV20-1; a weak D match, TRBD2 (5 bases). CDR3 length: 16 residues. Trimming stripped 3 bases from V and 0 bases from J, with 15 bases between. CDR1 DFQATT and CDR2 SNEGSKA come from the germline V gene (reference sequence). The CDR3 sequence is CSASPGLTSSYNEQFF. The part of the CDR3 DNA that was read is TGCAGTGCTAGTCCCGGACTGACAAGCTCCTACAATGAG.

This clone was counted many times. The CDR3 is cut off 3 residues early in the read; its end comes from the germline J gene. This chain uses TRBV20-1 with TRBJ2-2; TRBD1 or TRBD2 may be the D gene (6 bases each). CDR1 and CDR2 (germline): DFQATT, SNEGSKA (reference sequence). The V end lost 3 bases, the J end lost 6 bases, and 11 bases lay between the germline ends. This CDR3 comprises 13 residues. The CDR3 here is CSAREGVAGELFF. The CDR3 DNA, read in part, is TGCAGTGCTAGGGAGGGGGTAGCCGGGGAG.

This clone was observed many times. Incomplete CDR3 DNA: TGTGCCAGCAGCCCCGGGACAGGGGTTCAGCCC. As protein: CASSPGTGVQP. The CDR3, in full, reads CASSPGTGVQPQHF. The rearrangement uses TRBV7-6 and TRBJ1-5; 10 bases are a match to TRBD1. The CDR3 end lies 3 residues beyond the end of the read and is filled in from the germline J gene. CDR1 is SGHVS, CDR2 FNYEAQ, per germline. V lost 5 bases, J lost 6 bases, and 4 bases stayed unmatched. This CDR3 has 14 amino acids.